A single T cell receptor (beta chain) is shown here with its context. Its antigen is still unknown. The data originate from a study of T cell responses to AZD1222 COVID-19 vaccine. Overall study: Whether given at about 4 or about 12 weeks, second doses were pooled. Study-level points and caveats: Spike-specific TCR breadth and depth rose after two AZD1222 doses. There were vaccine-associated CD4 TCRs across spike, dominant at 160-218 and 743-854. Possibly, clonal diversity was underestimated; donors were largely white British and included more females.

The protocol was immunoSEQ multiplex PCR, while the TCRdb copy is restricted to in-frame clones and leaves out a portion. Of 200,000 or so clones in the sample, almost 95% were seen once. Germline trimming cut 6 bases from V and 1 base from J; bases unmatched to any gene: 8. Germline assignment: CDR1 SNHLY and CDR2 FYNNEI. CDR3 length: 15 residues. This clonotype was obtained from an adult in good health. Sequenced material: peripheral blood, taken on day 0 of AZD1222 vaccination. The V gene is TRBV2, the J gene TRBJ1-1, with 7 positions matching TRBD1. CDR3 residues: CASRVTGTANTEAFF. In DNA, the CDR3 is TGTGCCAGCAGAGTAACCGGGACAGCGAACACTGAAGCTTTCTTT.